This T cell receptor (beta chain) was recovered during a study of T-cell memory formation after mild COVID-19. About the study: Clusters of TCRs were largely donor specific.

With constant-segment primers, 5'RACE yielded cDNA libraries of TCR alpha and TCR beta that carried sample barcodes and UMIs. TCRdb re-analysed the 5' RACE reads in MiXCR, keeping a single row per CDR3 protein. The profile covers 190,000 or so distinct CDR3 sequences, with roughly 10% appearing a single time and approximately 2.8% taken by the ten largest. Study-wide results and limits: Shrinking CD4+ clones resided mostly in CM and EM, and CD8+ ones in EMRA. Clones shrinking from day 15 to 85 showed even CD4/CD8 mixes; later expanders tilted CD4+.

Only a few counts were recorded for this clonotype. Its specificity is not known. CDR1 MNHEY and CDR2 SVGEGT come from the germline V gene. Trimming shortened V by 6 bases and J by 3 bases, and 16 bases separated the two germline ends. The CDR3 contains 15 residues. The rearrangement joins TRBV6-2 or TRBV6-3 to TRBJ2-3; D tentatively reads TRBD1 or TRBD2 (5 bases each). Source material: PBMCs or a T cell subset sorted from them (not recorded which). The sequence was obtained from a man aged 18-30 years who had mild COVID-19 (a few samples of this study predate the infection). Cell type and time point are not known. The CDR3 DNA is TGTGCCAGCAGCACCCGAGGGGCCGCTACAGATACGCAGTATTTT. This gives the protein CASSTRGAATDTQYF.